These T cell receptor beta chains were read from a single sample in a study of T cells after yellow fever vaccination. TCRdb reprocessed the 5' RACE reads with MiXCR, giving one entry per CDR3 protein. The sample holds 150,000 to 200,000 distinct CDR3 sequences, approximately 9.9% seen once. The sequencing here drew on CD8+ T cells sorted from PBMCs, taken 15 days after the yellow fever booster vaccination. The receptors originated from a man aged 18 to 35 who received the YFV17D yellow fever vaccine. Each CDR3 is given with its conserved first and last residue. D genes are given only for firm matches. The listing skips clone size in some rows; elsewhere it reads once, few, many or a size class.

V gene	clone size	D gene	J gene	CDR3 length	CDR3 DNA	CDR3 protein
TRBV27	few	TRBD1	TRBJ2-7	16	TGTGCCAGCAGTTTGGGGGGACAGGGGAGCTCCTACGAGCAGTACTTC	CASSLGGQGSSYEQYF
TRBV4-1	-	TRBD1	TRBJ2-6	18	TGCGCCAGCAGCCCCCTACCGGGACAGGACTCTGGGGCCAACGTCCTGACTTTC	CASSPLPGQDSGANVLTF
TRBV9	many	TRBD2	TRBJ2-1	15	TGTGCCAGCACCCTCGGGGGGGACTTAACCAATGAGCAGTTCTTC	CASTLGGDLTNEQFF
TRBV9	few	-	TRBJ2-3	16	TGTGCCAGCAGCGATGGGCCCGACGGTGGCACAGATACGCAGTATTTT	CASSDGPDGGTDTQYF
TRBV6-6	-	-	TRBJ1-6	19	TGTGCCAGCAGTTACCTCGGGACAATAACAACGAAGGATAATTCACCCCTCCACTTT	CASSYLGTITTKDNSPLHF
TRBV4-3	many	-	TRBJ2-2	17	TGCGCCAGCAGCCAAGATAGGATGACCGCGAACACCGGGGAGCTGTTTTTT	CASSQDRMTANTGELFF
TRBV12-5	-	TRBD1	TRBJ2-7	15	TGTGCTAGTGGTGCAACGGGACAGGGGCATGTCGAGCAGTACTTC	CASGATGQGHVEQYF
TRBV15	-	-	TRBJ1-2	14	TGTGCCACCAGCACCAAGGGGTGGGGGGACGGCTACACCTTC	CATSTKGWGDGYTF
TRBV19	-	-	TRBJ2-1	13	TGTGCCAGTAGTATTTTAGGGCTTACTGAGCAGTTCTTC	CASSILGLTEQFF
TRBV6-6	-	-	TRBJ2-5	15	TGTGCCAGCAGTCCAGCTGCCACCTGGGAAGAGACCCAGTACTTC	CASSPAATWEETQYF
TRBV7-2	-	-	TRBJ2-3	14	TGTGCCAGCAGCTTTTTCGGCAGAACAGATACGCAGTATTTT	CASSFFGRTDTQYF
TRBV4-3	few	TRBD1	TRBJ2-6	18	TGCGCCAGCAGCCTAAACAGGGGGTCCCCCTCTGGGGCCAACGTCCTGACTTTC	CASSLNRGSPSGANVLTF
TRBV7-2	-	-	TRBJ1-1	13	TGTGCCAGCAGCTCCGCTGGGGTTAGTGGAGCTTTCTTT	CASSSAGVSGAFF
TRBV4-1	few	-	TRBJ1-6	12	TGCGCCAGCAGCTCAATGCGGTCACCCCTCCACTTT	CASSSMRSPLHF
TRBV11-2	-	-	TRBJ2-1	13	TGTGCCAGCAGCTTGATCTCCTACAATGAGCAGTTCTTC	CASSLISYNEQFF
TRBV12-3/TRBV12-4	few	-	TRBJ2-7	13	TGTGCCAGCAGTCCGCCAAGTTCGTACGAGCAGTACTTC	CASSPPSSYEQYF
TRBV12-3/TRBV12-4	few	-	TRBJ2-2	14	TGTGCCAGCGGGTTAGGACTATTCACCGGGGAGCTGTTTTTT	CASGLGLFTGELFF
TRBV11-3	-	-	TRBJ2-2	13	TGTGCCAGCAGCTCCCAGGTTTCCGGGGAGCTGTTTTTT	CASSSQVSGELFF
TRBV11-2	few	-	TRBJ2-1	16	TGTGCCAGCAGCGCGGGTAGGCTGAGCTCCTACAATGAGCAGTTCTTC	CASSAGRLSSYNEQFF
TRBV6-2/TRBV6-3	-	-	TRBJ2-2	14	TGTGCCAGCAGTTTTTGGAAAATGGGCGGGGAGCTGTTTTTT	CASSFWKMGGELFF
TRBV9	-	TRBD1	TRBJ2-7	15	TGTGCCAGCAGCGAGGGGGGACAGGCGACCCCCGAGCAGTACTTC	CASSEGGQATPEQYF
TRBV7-6	-	-	TRBJ2-3	17	TGTGCCAGCAGCTTAGCGGGGACGGGGGCTAGCACAGATACGCAGTATTTT	CASSLAGTGASTDTQYF
TRBV3-1	many	-	TRBJ2-3	11	TGTGCCAGCAGCCAAATGGATACGCAGTATTTT	CASSQMDTQYF
TRBV7-3	few	TRBD2	TRBJ2-3	14	TGTGCCAGCAGCCTTATGGCGGGGGCAGATACGCAGTATTTT	CASSLMAGADTQYF
TRBV7-2	few	-	TRBJ2-1	16	TGTGCCAGCAGCAGCCCCATTCAGGGGATTTTCGATGAGCAGTTCTTC	CASSSPIQGIFDEQFF